The rows below give T cell receptor beta chains drawn from one sample of a study of shared clonotypes between healthy human individuals. Using immunoSEQ multiplex PCR, the repertoire was profiled, and TCRdb retains in-frame clones only, with some absent. The sample records about 380,000 clones, around 96% being singletons. Sequenced: memory CD8+ T cells sorted from blood. Receptors originate from a man aged 30 to 45 in good health. Both conserved end residues are part of each CDR3. The D gene is left open where the match is weak. Some rows mark clone size as missing; the rest say once, few, many or name a class of expanded clone.

clone size: .; V gene: TRBV4-2; D gene: TRBD2; J gene: TRBJ2-7; CDR3 DNA: TGTGCCAGCAGCCAAGATATACTAGCGGGCTTTTACGAGCAGTACTTC; CDR3 protein: CASSQDILAGFYEQYF
clone size: .; V gene: TRBV27; D gene: .; J gene: TRBJ2-5; CDR3 DNA: TGTGCCAGCAGAGAAGAGACCCAGTACTTC; CDR3 protein: CASREETQYF
clone size: .; V gene: TRBV30; D gene: .; J gene: TRBJ2-1; CDR3 DNA: TGTGCCGGCCACAGACAGAGTAGCGACAATGAGCAGTTCTTC; CDR3 protein: CAGHRQSSDNEQFF
clone size: .; V gene: TRBV19; D gene: .; J gene: TRBJ2-3; CDR3 DNA: TGTGCCAGTAGTATATACGGCACAGATACGCAGTATTTT; CDR3 protein: CASSIYGTDTQYF
clone size: .; V gene: TRBV14; D gene: TRBD1; J gene: TRBJ1-2; CDR3 DNA: TGTGCCAGCAGCCGATCCGGGACAGGGGGAAACTATGGCTACACCTTC; CDR3 protein: CASSRSGTGGNYGYTF
clone size: .; V gene: TRBV11-2; D gene: .; J gene: TRBJ2-3; CDR3 DNA: TGTGCCAGCAGCTCACTCCGAAAGGGGAAAGGCACAGATACGCAGTATTTT; CDR3 protein: CASSSLRKGKGTDTQYF
clone size: .; V gene: TRBV7-9; D gene: .; J gene: TRBJ2-2; CDR3 DNA: TGTGCCAGCAGCCAGATAGGGGAGGAGCTGTTTTTT; CDR3 protein: CASSQIGEELFF
clone size: .; V gene: TRBV5-4; D gene: .; J gene: TRBJ2-1; CDR3 DNA: TGTGCCAGCAGCTTGGCCTACCCTCAAAAAGGCACAATGAAGCAGTTCTTC; CDR3 protein: CASSLAYPQKGTMKQFF
clone size: .; V gene: TRBV5-4; D gene: .; J gene: TRBJ2-7; CDR3 DNA: TGTGCCAGCAGCTTTCAGGGTGACGAGCAGTACTTC; CDR3 protein: CASSFQGDEQYF
clone size: .; V gene: TRBV6-1; D gene: .; J gene: TRBJ2-1; CDR3 DNA: TGTGCCAGCAGTGAAATCTACAGGGAGGGGAATGAGCAGTTCTTC; CDR3 protein: CASSEIYREGNEQFF
clone size: .; V gene: TRBV2; D gene: .; J gene: TRBJ2-7; CDR3 DNA: TGTGCCAGCAGTGAGGCGGCTTACGAGCAGTACTTC; CDR3 protein: CASSEAAYEQYF
clone size: .; V gene: TRBV6-5; D gene: .; J gene: TRBJ1-3; CDR3 DNA: TGTGCCAGCAGTTCGAGCAGAAACACCATATATTTT; CDR3 protein: CASSSSRNTIYF
clone size: .; V gene: TRBV20-1; D gene: .; J gene: TRBJ1-1; CDR3 DNA: TGCAGCACACGTAACGAAGCTTTCTTT; CDR3 protein: CSTRNEAFF
clone size: .; V gene: TRBV6-5; D gene: .; J gene: TRBJ1-5; CDR3 DNA: TGTGCCAGCAGTTACTCGATGACGGCTCAGCCCCAGCATTTT; CDR3 protein: CASSYSMTAQPQHF
clone size: .; V gene: TRBV10-2; D gene: .; J gene: TRBJ2-1; CDR3 DNA: TGCGCCAGCAGTGAGTCTGTAGTACGGCGGAGCCTTCAAGGGGAGCAGTTCTTC; CDR3 protein: CASSESVVRRSLQGEQFF
clone size: once; V gene: TRBV5-6; D gene: TRBD1; J gene: TRBJ1-1; CDR3 DNA: TGTGCCAGCAGCATGGCCGTAAGGACAGGGCTCGCTGAAGCTTTCTTT; CDR3 protein: CASSMAVRTGLAEAFF
clone size: .; V gene: TRBV4-1; D gene: .; J gene: TRBJ2-5; CDR3 DNA: .; CDR3 protein: CARWAIGNRYF
clone size: .; V gene: TRBV30; D gene: .; J gene: TRBJ2-7; CDR3 DNA: TGTGCCTGGAGTGTCCTCTCCTACGAGCAGTACTTC; CDR3 protein: CAWSVLSYEQYF
clone size: .; V gene: TRBV5-6; D gene: TRBD1; J gene: TRBJ2-2; CDR3 DNA: TGTGCCAGCAGCCCGACAGGGATTACCGGGGAGCTGTTTTTT; CDR3 protein: CASSPTGITGELFF
clone size: .; V gene: TRBV19; D gene: TRBD1; J gene: TRBJ2-7; CDR3 DNA: TGTGCCAGTAGTACGCGGACAGGGGGGGACTACGAGCAGTACTTC; CDR3 protein: CASSTRTGGDYEQYF
clone size: .; V gene: TRBV7-9; D gene: .; J gene: TRBJ2-5; CDR3 DNA: TGTGCCAGCAGCCGATCAGAGGGTAGAGGTGAGACCCAGTACTTC; CDR3 protein: CASSRSEGRGETQYF
clone size: .; V gene: TRBV7-9; D gene: .; J gene: TRBJ1-2; CDR3 DNA: TGTGCCAGCCCTGAGCGCCTGGACTATGGCTACACCTTC; CDR3 protein: CASPERLDYGYTF
clone size: .; V gene: TRBV2; D gene: TRBD1; J gene: TRBJ2-5; CDR3 DNA: TGTGCCAGCAGCCCTAGACAGGGGAGCCAAGAGACCCAGTACTTC; CDR3 protein: CASSPRQGSQETQYF
clone size: .; V gene: TRBV7-9; D gene: .; J gene: TRBJ2-5; CDR3 DNA: TGTGCCAGCAGCTTTGTAGGGTATCTCGAAGAGACCCAGTACTTC; CDR3 protein: CASSFVGYLEETQYF
clone size: .; V gene: TRBV6-1; D gene: TRBD1; J gene: TRBJ1-2; CDR3 DNA: TGTGCCAGCAGTCTTACAGGGGAGGATGGCTACACCTTC; CDR3 protein: CASSLTGEDGYTF
clone size: .; V gene: TRBV14; D gene: .; J gene: TRBJ1-2; CDR3 DNA: TGTGCCAGCAGCCAAGAATGGAACTATGGCTACACCTTC; CDR3 protein: CASSQEWNYGYTF
clone size: .; V gene: TRBV2; D gene: .; J gene: TRBJ2-5; CDR3 DNA: TGTGCCAGCAGGTTCTCCGGGACCCAGTACTTC; CDR3 protein: CASRFSGTQYF
clone size: .; V gene: TRBV9; D gene: TRBD2; J gene: TRBJ2-1; CDR3 DNA: TGTGCCAGCAGCCACCCACCAGCGGGAGACAGAAATAACAATGAGCAGTTCTTC; CDR3 protein: CASSHPPAGDRNNNEQFF
clone size: .; V gene: TRBV7-6; D gene: TRBD2; J gene: TRBJ2-1; CDR3 DNA: TGTGCCAGCAGCTTACTAGCGGTCTGGTACAATGAGCAGTTCTTC; CDR3 protein: CASSLLAVWYNEQFF
clone size: .; V gene: TRBV5-1; D gene: TRBD1; J gene: TRBJ1-1; CDR3 DNA: TGCGCCAGCAGCTTTCAGGGGGCGGACACTGAAGCTTTCTTT; CDR3 protein: CASSFQGADTEAFF
clone size: .; V gene: TRBV28; D gene: .; J gene: TRBJ2-5; CDR3 DNA: TGTGCCAGCAGTTTATCGGTGGCAGAGACCCAGTACTTC; CDR3 protein: CASSLSVAETQYF
clone size: .; V gene: TRBV28; D gene: TRBD1; J gene: TRBJ1-2; CDR3 DNA: TGTGCCAGCAGTTCCGGGACAGGTCGCTATGGCTACACCTTC; CDR3 protein: CASSSGTGRYGYTF